A selection of T cell receptor beta chains follows, all from one sample in a study of cytomegalovirus exposure and HLA in healthy donors. Sequenced by immunoSEQ multiplex PCR; TCRdb stores in-frame clones only, minus some. The sample consists of 150,000 to 200,000 clones, over 70% of them appearing once. Sequencing was performed on PBMCs. These receptors all come from a woman in her 30s in good health and CMV-seropositive. The CDR3 runs from the conserved cysteine through the conserved F or W. A D gene is named only where the DNA matches it firmly. The size field is filled for only some rows; it gives once, few, many or a size class.

abundance: .; j_gene: TRBJ2-1; d_gene: TRBD2; v_gene: TRBV2; CDR3aa: CASNGGLAGVNEQFF; CDR3nt: TGTGCCAGCAACGGGGGACTAGCGGGAGTCAATGAGCAGTTCTTC
abundance: few; j_gene: TRBJ1-1; d_gene: TRBD1; v_gene: TRBV7-6; CDR3aa: CASRQTGRMDTEAFF; CDR3nt: TGTGCCAGCAGACAGACAGGGAGGATGGACACTGAAGCTTTCTTT
abundance: .; j_gene: TRBJ1-3; d_gene: .; v_gene: TRBV6-5; CDR3aa: CASLPGGSGNTIYF; CDR3nt: TGTGCCAGCCTTCCGGGAGGCTCTGGAAACACCATATATTTT
abundance: .; j_gene: TRBJ2-6; d_gene: TRBD2; v_gene: TRBV7-3; CDR3aa: CASSLSGTSGSGANVLTF; CDR3nt: TGTGCCAGCAGTTTATCCGGGACTAGCGGCTCTGGGGCCAACGTCCTGACTTTC
abundance: once; j_gene: TRBJ2-7; d_gene: TRBD1; v_gene: TRBV28; CDR3aa: CASSSTGFGPYEQYF; CDR3nt: TGTGCCAGCAGTTCGACAGGGTTTGGCCCCTACGAGCAGTACTTC
abundance: .; j_gene: TRBJ2-7; d_gene: TRBD2; v_gene: TRBV5-1; CDR3aa: CASSFPGGYEQYF; CDR3nt: TGCGCCAGCAGCTTTCCGGGGGGATACGAGCAGTACTTC
abundance: .; j_gene: TRBJ2-1; d_gene: TRBD2; v_gene: TRBV6-5; CDR3aa: CASTYLGLAGANEQFF; CDR3nt: TGTGCCAGCACTTACCTGGGACTAGCGGGAGCTAATGAGCAGTTCTTC
abundance: .; j_gene: TRBJ1-5; d_gene: .; v_gene: TRBV2; CDR3aa: CASSEYSNQPQHF; CDR3nt: TGTGCCAGCAGTGAATATAGCAATCAGCCCCAGCATTTT
abundance: .; j_gene: TRBJ1-1; d_gene: .; v_gene: TRBV19; CDR3aa: CASSPSGGGTEAFF; CDR3nt: TGTGCCAGTAGTCCCTCGGGAGGGGGCACTGAAGCTTTCTTT
abundance: .; j_gene: TRBJ2-7; d_gene: TRBD2; v_gene: TRBV28; CDR3aa: CASSRWGGYYEQYF; CDR3nt: TGTGCCAGCAGCCGGTGGGGGGGATACTACGAGCAGTACTTC
abundance: .; j_gene: TRBJ2-1; d_gene: .; v_gene: TRBV5-1; CDR3aa: CASSMLDGLYNEQFF; CDR3nt: TGCGCCAGCAGCATGCTAGACGGACTATACAATGAGCAGTTCTTC
abundance: .; j_gene: TRBJ2-5; d_gene: TRBD1; v_gene: TRBV28; CDR3aa: CASTTGGETQYF; CDR3nt: TGTGCCAGTACAACAGGGGGGGAGACCCAGTACTTC
abundance: few; j_gene: TRBJ2-7; d_gene: .; v_gene: TRBV4-2; CDR3aa: CASSQRDSAYEQYF; CDR3nt: TGTGCCAGCAGCCAGCGAGACTCAGCCTACGAGCAGTACTTC
abundance: .; j_gene: TRBJ2-3; d_gene: .; v_gene: TRBV6-5; CDR3aa: CASSTRGATPQYF; CDR3nt: TGTGCCAGCAGCACCCGGGGGGCTACTCCGCAGTATTTT
abundance: .; j_gene: TRBJ1-5; d_gene: TRBD1; v_gene: TRBV5-1; CDR3aa: CASSTGGQGRQPQHF; CDR3nt: TGCGCCAGCAGCACCGGAGGACAGGGACGTCAGCCCCAGCATTTT
abundance: .; j_gene: TRBJ2-7; d_gene: TRBD1; v_gene: TRBV30; CDR3aa: CAWGTGPLTYEQYF; CDR3nt: TGTGCCTGGGGGACAGGGCCACTAACCTACGAGCAGTACTTC
abundance: .; j_gene: TRBJ2-7; d_gene: .; v_gene: TRBV7-2; CDR3aa: CASSQGGRGYEQYF; CDR3nt: TGTGCCAGCAGCCAGGGGGGCCGGGGATACGAGCAGTACTTC
abundance: few; j_gene: TRBJ2-2; d_gene: TRBD2; v_gene: TRBV27; CDR3aa: CASSPVVGSLAAANTGELFF; CDR3nt: TGTGCCAGCAGTCCCGTTGTGGGGAGTCTAGCGGCCGCGAACACCGGGGAGCTGTTTTTT
abundance: .; j_gene: TRBJ2-5; d_gene: TRBD2; v_gene: TRBV9; CDR3aa: CASSVGASGSAETQYF; CDR3nt: TGTGCCAGCAGCGTAGGGGCTAGCGGGAGTGCGGAGACCCAGTACTTC
abundance: .; j_gene: TRBJ2-3; d_gene: TRBD2; v_gene: TRBV19; CDR3aa: CASSIFAGGTDTQYF; CDR3nt: TGTGCCAGTAGTATTTTCGCGGGGGGCACAGATACGCAGTATTTT
abundance: .; j_gene: TRBJ2-5; d_gene: .; v_gene: TRBV19; CDR3aa: CASSPEGGTETQYF; CDR3nt: TGTGCCAGTAGTCCGGAAGGGGGAACGGAGACCCAGTACTTC
abundance: .; j_gene: TRBJ2-2; d_gene: TRBD1; v_gene: TRBV10-1; CDR3aa: CASSGTGAPTTGELFF; CDR3nt: TGCGCCAGCAGTGGGACAGGGGCGCCGACCACCGGGGAGCTGTTTTTT
abundance: .; j_gene: TRBJ1-1; d_gene: TRBD1; v_gene: TRBV5-1; CDR3aa: CASSSRTGGSTEAFF; CDR3nt: TGCGCCAGCAGCTCCCGGACAGGAGGTTCCACTGAAGCTTTCTTT
abundance: few; j_gene: TRBJ2-4; d_gene: TRBD2; v_gene: TRBV30; CDR3aa: CAMEKLAGWIGVAKNIQYF; CDR3nt: TGTGCCATGGAGAAGCTAGCGGGATGGATTGGGGTGGCCAAAAACATTCAGTACTTC